This T cell receptor beta chain was sequenced for a study of follicular helper T cells after annual influenza vaccination. General study points: Just about 9-21% of cells analyzed had recovered productive TCRB sequences.

Details on this clone: Its antigen is not known.

Measured with immunoSEQ multiplex PCR; TCRdb has only the in-frame clones, and not every one. The sample shows 27,000 or so clones, roughly 80% of them seen only once. Trimming shortened V by 8 bases and J by 11 bases, and 15 bases separated the two germline ends. Germline CDR1 is MDHEN and CDR2 is SYDVKM. This CDR3 has 12 residues. Time point described: 2014-2015 season, pre-vaccination. Adults were given seasonal inactivated influenza vaccine, and blood CD4 subsets were sorted before and after vaccination. The source is an adult who received the influenza vaccine. Sequences were derived from CXCR5+ CD38- circulating T follicular helper cells from blood, sampled on the day of influenza vaccination. Regarding subset: circulating Tfh, non-naive CD4+CXCR5+PD-1+ (ICOS+CD38+ or ICOS-CD38-). The rearrangement joins TRBV28 to TRBJ2-2, with D tentatively TRBD1 (5 bases). The CDR3 spells CASSLRGIELFF. The CDR3 nucleotides read TGTGCCAGCTCCTTAAGGGGAATCGAGCTGTTTTTT.